The 26 T cell receptor beta chains below come from one sample, sequenced in a study of cytomegalovirus exposure and HLA in healthy donors. TCRdb keeps only in-frame clones here, not all; method: immunoSEQ multiplex PCR. Here the sample spans 140,000 to 150,000 clones, around 93% being singletons. Sequenced sample: PBMCs. Receptor source: a man aged 18 to 30 in good health and CMV-seropositive.

The chain joins TRBV18 to TRBJ1-5; a possible D gene is TRBD1 (6 bases). The ends were cut back, 6 bases at V and 7 bases at J, with 16 bases in the middle. Germline CDR1 and CDR2: KGHSH and LQKENI. This CDR3 spans 14 amino acids. The CDR3 region is CASSTVQGFQPQHF. The CDR3 nucleotides read TGTGCCAGCTCCACCGTACAGGGATTCCAGCCCCAGCATTTT.

The CDR3 DNA is TGCGCCAGCAGCCCGGGGGGAGCGGGAGGGGCAGATACGCAGTATTTT. Encoded protein: CASSPGGAGGADTQYF. The V gene is TRBV5-1, the J gene TRBJ2-3; 10 bases are a match to TRBD2. Germline lookup yields CDR1 SGHRS and CDR2 YFSETQ. V was clipped by 4 bases and J by 4 bases; unmatched bases: 9. The CDR3 contains 16 residues.

CDR3 nucleotide sequence: TGTGCCACCAGCAGAGTGACAGGCCGTCGGGCGGTCTATGGCTACACCTTC. This codes for CATSRVTGRRAVYGYTF. The chain uses TRBV15 and TRBJ1-2; D is perhaps TRBD1 (6 bases). This CDR3 has 17 residues. Per the germline V gene, CDR1 is LNHNV and CDR2 is YYDKDF (reference sequence). Trimming stripped 1 base from V and 4 bases from J, with 19 bases between.

The V gene is TRBV13, the J gene TRBJ2-7; 7 nucleotides agree with TRBD1. CDR3 size: 14 residues. Germline CDR1 is PRHDT and CDR2 is FYEKMQ (reference sequence). Trimming cost V 5 bases and J 7 bases; bases outside gene matches: 11. CDR3 DNA: TGTGCCAGCAGCCAGGACAGGAGGCTTATGGAGCAGTACTTC. Translation gives CASSQDRRLMEQYF.

This chain links TRBV4-1 with TRBJ2-7, with a tentative D call TRBD1 (5 bases). Trimming left V 1 base short and J 3 bases short, with 7 bases between. CDR3 length: 13 amino acids. Germline values: CDR1 MGHRA, CDR2 YSYEKL. The CDR3 is CASSQGDSYEQYF. The DNA for the CDR3 is TGCGCCAGCAGCCAAGGAGACAGCTACGAGCAGTACTTC.

This chain connects TRBV7-9 to TRBJ2-5; 7 bases are a match to TRBD1. J lost 5 bases, V lost 2 bases, and 8 bases had no gene match. This CDR3 has 15 amino acids. Germline-derived CDR1 and CDR2 are SEHNR and FQNEAQ (reference sequence). CDR3 sequence (DNA): TGTGCCAGCAGCTTACCCCCGGGACAGAAGGAGACCCAGTACTTC. Protein sequence: CASSLPPGQKETQYF.

The chain joins TRBV11-3 to TRBJ1-3, with D unresolved. CDR3 size: 18 residues. Germline CDR1 and CDR2: SGHNT and YENEEA. The V end lost 0 bases, the J end lost 4 bases, and 19 bases lay between the germline ends. The CDR3 loop reads CASSLDRTSDVRGNTIYF. The CDR3, as DNA: TGTGCCAGCAGCTTAGATCGGACTTCCGACGTTAGGGGAAACACCATATATTTT.

The sample holds one count of this clone. The rearrangement joins TRBV19 to TRBJ2-1; 7 bases fit TRBD1. Germline CDR1 is LNHDA and CDR2 is SQIVND (reference sequence). This CDR3 region has 12 residues. Trimming cost V 10 bases and J 5 bases; bases outside gene matches: 5. This CDR3 is CATWDRDNEQFF. The CDR3 nucleotides read TGTGCCACCTGGGACAGAGACAATGAGCAGTTCTTC.

The J gene is TRBJ2-1, the V gene TRBV11-2; D unclear. The CDR3 is 14 residues long. V dropped 1 base and J dropped 0 bases, with 4 bases sitting between them. The germline CDR1 and CDR2 sequences are SGHAT and FQNNGV. The CDR3 region is CASSLAGSYNEQFF. The CDR3 DNA sequence: TGTGCCAGCAGCTTAGCGGGCTCCTACAATGAGCAGTTCTTC.

J is TRBJ1-1 and V is TRBV28; 7 nucleotides match TRBD1. Germline V CDR1 and CDR2: MDHEN, SYDVKM. The J segment lost 2 bases and the V segment lost 6 bases, leaving 9 bases of the junction unmatched. The CDR3 has 15 amino acids. The CDR3 reads CASRHFGTANTEAFF. The CDR3 region has the DNA TGTGCCAGCAGACATTTCGGGACAGCCAACACTGAAGCTTTCTTT. The full variable domain, rest sourced from reference TRBV28 and TRBJ1-1, is DVKVTQSSRYLVKRTGEKVFLECVQDMDHENMFWYRQDPGLGLRLIYFSYDVKMKEKGDIPEGYSVSREKKERFSLILESASTNQTSMYLCASRHFGTANTEAFFGQGTRLTVV.

The rearrangement uses TRBV30 and TRBJ2-7; D perhaps matches TRBD1 (5 bases). Germline V gene lookup returns CDR1 GTSNPN and CDR2 SVGIG (reference sequence). There are 15 residues in the CDR3. V shed 0 bases and J shed 1 base, with 13 bases lying between them. The DNA for the CDR3 is TGTGCCTGGAGTGTAGGGGTTACCAAATCCTACGAGCAGTACTTC. Translated: CAWSVGVTKSYEQYF.

V and J are TRBV2 and TRBJ1-2; D is undetermined. Germline lookup yields CDR1 SNHLY and CDR2 FYNNEI. Trimming stripped 6 bases from V and 5 bases from J, with 10 bases between. The CDR3 is 12 residues long. For the CDR3, the DNA is TGTGCCAGCAGAGGCGGCTGGTATGGCTACACCTTC. The encoded protein is CASRGGWYGYTF.

CDR3 in amino acids: CASSQEGRGDGELFF. For the CDR3, the DNA is TGCGCCAGCAGCCAAGAGGGCAGGGGGGACGGGGAGCTGTTTTTT. The chain couples TRBV4-1 to TRBJ2-2; weak D call: TRBD1 (7 bases). This CDR3 region has 15 residues. V lost 0 bases and J lost 7, with 12 bases in between. Germline CDR1 MGHRA, CDR2 YSYEKL.

This chain links TRBV10-1 with TRBJ2-5; D remains unclear. Germline CDR1 and CDR2: WNHNN and SYGVQD (reference sequence). The CDR3 runs 14 residues. V was pared by 3 bases and J by 0 bases, with 8 bases between. The CDR3 DNA follows: TGCGCCAGCAGTGAACGAGGCGACCAAGAGACCCAGTACTTC. This codes for CASSERGDQETQYF.

The chain has TRBV7-9 and TRBJ2-7, with TRBD1 matching 7 bases. The V gene end was trimmed by 5 bases and the J gene end by 6 bases; junction bases not matched to a gene: 4. The CDR3 is 12 amino acids. Germline values: CDR1 SEHNR, CDR2 FQNEAQ (reference sequence). The CDR3 sequence: CASSHRQGEQYF. DNA of the CDR3: TGTGCCAGCAGCCACCGACAGGGCGAGCAGTACTTC.

The genes are TRBV19 and TRBJ1-5, with 8 bases identical to TRBD1. Germline assignment: CDR1 LNHDA and CDR2 SQIVND (reference sequence). V was clipped by 5 bases and J by 5 bases; unmatched bases: 8. CDR3 length equals 15 residues. CDR3 in amino acids: CASSPGRGLYQPQHF. The CDR3 nucleotides read TGTGCCAGTAGTCCAGGCAGGGGGCTCTATCAGCCCCAGCATTTT. The full variable domain, its missing parts supplied by reference TRBV19 and TRBJ1-5, is DGGITQSPKYLFRKEGQNVTLSCEQNLNHDAMYWYRQDPGQGLRLIYYSQIVNDFQKGDIAEGYSVSREKKESFPLTVTSAQKNPTAFYLCASSPGRGLYQPQHFGDGTRLSIL.

CDR3 in DNA: TGCGCCAGCAGCCGACGGTCGGGAGGGCCAGCGGACATTCAGTACTTC. Translated, it gives CASSRRSGGPADIQYF. The chain uses TRBV4-1 and TRBJ2-4; 8 bases fit TRBD2. The germline CDR1 and CDR2 sequences are MGHRA and YSYEKL. V was clipped by 4 bases and J by 8 bases; unmatched bases: 13. The CDR3 length is 16 residues.

This chain uses TRBV29-1 with TRBJ1-2; the D is unclear. The V gene lost 3 bases and the J gene lost 6 bases, with 11 bases spanning the gap. The CDR3 covers 12 residues. Germline V lookup: CDR1 SQVTM, CDR2 ANQGSEA. The CDR3 nucleotides are TGCAGCGTTGATTGGCAGGTCAATGGCTACACCTTC. Its translation is CSVDWQVNGYTF. The full variable domain, rest sourced from reference TRBV29-1 and TRBJ1-2, is SAVISQKPSRDICQRGTSLTIQCQVDSQVTMMFWYRQQPGQSLTLIATANQGSEATYESGFVIDKFPISRPNLTFSTLTVSNMSPEDSSIYLCSVDWQVNGYTFGSGTRLTVV.

V gene TRBV4-1 combines with J gene TRBJ1-5; tentatively, D is TRBD1 (5 bases). V was clipped by 0 bases and J by 5 bases, with 11 bases between them. CDR3 length: 15 residues. The germline gives CDR1 MGHRA, CDR2 YSYEKL. As DNA, the CDR3 is TGCGCCAGCAGCCAAGAAGGTAAGGGGTATCAGCCCCAGCATTTT. This sequence encodes CASSQEGKGYQPQHF.

This clone appeared once. The chain couples TRBV15 to TRBJ2-6; D may be TRBD2 (5 bases). Trimming stripped 10 bases from V and 0 bases from J, with 10 bases between. Per germline, CDR1 LNHNV and CDR2 YYDKDF (reference sequence). The CDR3 length is 14 residues. CDR3 nucleotides: TGTGCCATCGGACTTGCCTCTGGGGCCAACGTCCTGACTTTC. Amino acids: CAIGLASGANVLTF.

The chain couples TRBV27 to TRBJ1-2; maybe TRBD1 (6 bases). CDR1 is MNHEY, CDR2 SMNVEV, per germline (reference sequence). The CDR3 spans 13 residues. With 2 bases removed from V and 8 bases from J, the gap between germline ends came to 12 bases. CDR3 bases: TGTGCCAGCAGTTTAGTGGCAGGGGTCGGCTACACCTTC. Its protein is CASSLVAGVGYTF.

The chain joins TRBV21-1 to TRBJ2-5; whether TRBD2, the table's D call, matches the DNA was not checked. TRBV21-1 represents a pseudogene. The CDR3 spans 14 residues. Here the CDR3 reads CASRMGRLTETQYF. The CDR3 DNA reads TGTGCCAGCAGGATGGGGAGGCTAACAGAGACCCAGTACTTC.

The CDR3 spells CASSLRRDEQFF. CDR3 coding DNA: TGTGCCAGCAGCTTGAGGCGGGATGAGCAGTTCTTC. The V and J genes are TRBV6-6 and TRBJ2-1; the D gene is possibly TRBD2 (5 bases). V lost 6 bases and J 8 bases, leaving 11 bases between the germline ends. Germline CDR1 MNHNY, CDR2 SVGAGI (reference sequence). This CDR3 has 12 residues.

The chain joins TRBV10-3 to TRBJ2-5; TRBD2 aligns across 7 bases. The CDR3 is 14 amino acids. Losses at the gene ends were 3 bases for V and 4 bases for J; bases not matched to a gene: 5. CDR1 is ENHRY, CDR2 SYGVKD, per germline. CDR3 nucleotides: TGTGCCATCAGTGATTGGGGGGAGGGAGAGACCCAGTACTTC. It encodes CAISDWGEGETQYF.

V and J are TRBV19 and TRBJ2-1, with 10 bases lining up with TRBD2. CDR3 length: 18 residues. Trimming took 3 bases from V and 2 from J; bases not matched to a gene: 10. CDR1 LNHDA and CDR2 SQIVND come from the germline V gene (reference sequence). The CDR3 coding sequence is TGTGCCAGTAGTATCATCCCTAGCGGGGGCGGGCCCTACAATGAGCAGTTCTTC. Residues: CASSIIPSGGGPYNEQFF.

This chain uses TRBV27 with TRBJ2-7; 9 nucleotides align to TRBD2. Germline CDR1 is MNHEY and CDR2 is SMNVEV (reference sequence). The length of the CDR3 is 16 residues. V lost 0 bases to trimming and J lost 5 bases; unmatched junction nucleotides: 8. The CDR3 DNA is TGTGCCAGCAGTTTATCCGGCGGGGGGGCTGGCGACGAGCAGTACTTC. The encoded protein is CASSLSGGGAGDEQYF.